The clone carrying this T cell receptor beta chain was seen only once. This specimen belongs to a study of T cell changes during pregnancy in multiple sclerosis. The CDR3 consists of 16 residues. Trimming shortened V by 0 bases and J by 2 bases, and 12 bases separated the two germline ends. CDR1 SGDLS and CDR2 YYNGEE come from the germline V gene. Measured with immunoSEQ multiplex PCR; TCRdb has only the in-frame clones, and not every one. In the table there are under 95,000 clones, approximately 90% of which are singletons. The chain is built from TRBV9 and TRBJ2-1; D is perhaps TRBD2 (5 bases). The source of this sequence is a female donor with multiple sclerosis, enrolled in a pregnancy study. The sequencing used CD4+ T cells from peripheral blood mononuclear cells, collected before pregnancy. This CDR3 reads CASSVVGSGTYNEQFF. The CDR3, as DNA: TGTGCCAGCAGCGTAGTTGGGTCGGGGACCTACAATGAGCAGTTCTTC. Supplemented by reference TRBV9 and TRBJ2-1, the full variable domain reads DSGVTQTPKHLITATGQRVTLRCSPRSGDLSVYWYQQSLDQGLQFLIQYYNGEERAKGNILERFSAQQFPDLHSELNLSSLELGDSALYFCASSVVGSGTYNEQFFGPGTRLTVL.